Detailed here is one TCR beta chain. The target antigen is unknown. This record belongs to a study of T cells in localized non-small cell lung cancer. Findings of the study overall: Owing to sequencing of a solitary tumor region, heterogeneity cannot be discounted. Among blood samples, higher T cell density accompanied longer overall survival. Paired adjacent lung recovered a median around 60 of the top 100 tumor clones. Uninvolved adjacent lung, not tumor, had the highest T cell clonality.

The table came from immunoSEQ multiplex PCR; TCRdb's copy has only in-frame clones and leaves some out. This table holds 28,000 or so clones, over 80% found once. V shed 0 bases and J shed 2 bases, with 11 bases lying between them. The CDR3 consists of 17 residues. CDR1 LGHNA and CDR2 YSLEER come from the germline V gene. The chain couples TRBV4-3 to TRBJ1-6; tentative D call: TRBD1 (5 bases). This clonotype was obtained from a male donor older than 55 with stage I lung adenocarcinoma. This material consisted of peripheral blood, taken before any cancer treatment. The CDR3 coding sequence is TGCGCCAGCAGCCAAGATCGGGGGGTGGCCTATAATTCACCCCTCCACTTT. This translates into CASSQDRGVAYNSPLHF.